This passage covers 28 T cell receptor beta chains from one sample sequenced in a study of T cells in Graves' hyperthyroidism and ophthalmopathy. Amplification of TCR beta CDR3 regions used RNA as the template. Carried out on the TCR CDR3, a first-round RT-PCR used the HTBI primer set. From the multiplex PCR reads, TCRdb called clonotypes with MiXCR, one entry per CDR3 protein. The data show over 350,000 distinct CDR3 sequences, around 15% seen once. The material sequenced was blood. Receptors originate from a man between 50 and 59 years old with Graves' ophthalmopathy.

The CDR3 sequence is CASSPVRDSVIPGNTIYF. The CDR3 nucleotides are TGTGCCAGCAGTCCGGTCCGGGACAGTGTTATACCTGGAAACACCATATATTTT. This sequence joins TRBV12-3 or TRBV12-4 and TRBJ1-3; 7 bases line up with TRBD1. This CDR3 contains 18 residues. The J segment lost 2 bases and the V segment lost 5 bases, leaving 15 bases of the junction unmatched.

This clonotype occurred many times. The V and J genes are TRBV28 and TRBJ1-5; D may be TRBD1 (5 bases). Trimming took off 6 bases at V and 7 bases at J, with 22 bases between the two ends. This CDR3 spans 16 amino acids. CDR1 and CDR2 from the germline V gene are MDHEN and SYDVKM. CDR3 bases: TGTGCCAGCAGCCAACGGCGGGACGGATCCAGACAGCCCCAGCATTTT. As protein: CASSQRRDGSRQPQHF.

This clonotype turned up a few times. The V gene is TRBV6-1, the J gene TRBJ2-6; 8 bases agree with TRBD1. Trimming took 8 bases from V and 4 from J; bases not matched to a gene: 4. Germline CDR1 is MNHNS and CDR2 is SASEGT. The CDR3 length is 14 residues. CDR3 loop: CASATGGGANVLTF. CDR3 nucleotides: TGTGCCAGCGCAACAGGGGGAGGGGCCAACGTCCTGACTTTC.

The sample holds many counts of this clonotype. The chain has TRBV18 and TRBJ1-2; TRBD1 might be the D (6 bases). The CDR3 length is 14 residues. Trimming took off 2 bases at V and 4 bases at J, with 11 bases between the two ends. Germline CDR1 reads KGHSH; CDR2 reads LQKENI. CDR3 region: CASSPIGQPYGYTF. The CDR3 bases are TGTGCCAGCTCACCAATTGGACAGCCCTATGGCTACACCTTC.

V and J are TRBV4-2 and TRBJ2-7, with 8 positions matching TRBD2. Germline V gives CDR1 LGHNA, CDR2 YNFKEQ. The ends lost 0 bases at V and 5 bases at J; junction bases unmatched: 9. The CDR3 runs to 16 residues. The CDR3 DNA reads TGTGCCAGCAGCCAAGACTCTTTTCGGGAGGGCGACGAGCAGTACTTC. Its translation is CASSQDSFREGDEQYF.

This clonotype was counted between two and nine times. The V call is TRBV7-9, the J call TRBJ1-4, with unresolved D. The CDR3 sequence is 15 residues long. CDR1 and CDR2 (germline): SEHNR, FQNEAQ (reference sequence). Deletions cut 5 bases from V and 3 bases from J, with 13 bases between. The CDR3 region is CASSLDEVPNEKLFF. The CDR3 DNA reads TGTGCCAGCAGCCTTGACGAAGTCCCTAATGAAAAACTGTTTTTT.

This clonotype appeared many times. This rearrangement joins TRBV6-1 to TRBJ1-5; D gene ambiguous. The CDR3 extends over 11 amino acids. Trimming cost V 11 bases and J 7 bases, with 12 bases left between them. Germline V lookup: CDR1 MNHNS, CDR2 SASEGT. CDR3 sequence (DNA): TGTGCCTCCCCCTGGGTACAGCCCCAGCATTTT. This sequence encodes CASPWVQPQHF.

This clonotype was counted ten times or more. This chain connects TRBV5-1 to TRBJ2-1; 10 bases are a match to TRBD2. J lost 3 bases, V lost 4 bases, and 7 bases had no gene match. The CDR3 runs 16 residues. Germline V gene lookup returns CDR1 SGHRS and CDR2 YFSETQ. Here the CDR3 DNA reads TGCGCCAGCAGCCGGACTAGCGGAGGCTTCTACAATGAGCAGTTCTTC. Amino acid sequence: CASSRTSGGFYNEQFF.

This clonotype was seen many times. The chain links TRBV3-1 to TRBJ2-3; tentatively, D is TRBD1 (5 bases). V lost 0 bases and J lost 8, with 9 bases in between. There are 13 residues in the CDR3. Looked up from germline, CDR1 is LGHDT and CDR2 is YNNKEL (reference sequence). The CDR3 coding sequence is TGTGCCAGCAGCCAAGATCTCCAGGGTACGCAGTATTTT. Translating gives CASSQDLQGTQYF.

The chain recombines TRBV20-1 with TRBJ2-6; no firm D call. CDR3 length: 14 amino acids. Germline V gene lookup returns CDR1 DFQATT and CDR2 SNEGSKA (reference sequence). With 6 bases removed from V and 0 bases from J, the gap between germline ends came to 9 bases. CDR3 sequence reads: CSAGVGSGANVLTF. CDR3 in DNA: TGCAGTGCCGGAGTGGGCTCTGGGGCCAACGTCCTGACTTTC.

In its sample, this clonotype was seen many times. This chain joins TRBV20-1 and TRBJ2-1, with unresolved D. V was clipped by 3 bases and J by 7 bases, with 19 bases between them. The CDR3 runs 15 residues. Per germline, CDR1 DFQATT and CDR2 SNEGSKA (reference sequence). CDR3 nucleotides: TGCAGTGCTAGTCATGTTGTGAACCCACATAATGAGCAGTTCTTC. Translating gives CSASHVVNPHNEQFF.

There are many counts of this clonotype. V and J are TRBV20-1 and TRBJ2-3; TRBD2 matches at 9 bases. This CDR3 comprises 15 residues. Per the germline V gene, CDR1 is DFQATT and CDR2 is SNEGSKA (reference sequence). Unmatched junction bases numbered 7, after V lost 3 bases and J lost 3 bases. The DNA of the CDR3 is TGCAGTGCTAGGGGCGGGAGGGCCCGGACAGATACGCAGTATTTT. It translates to CSARGGRARTDTQYF.

This clonotype was seen a handful of times. The V call is TRBV4-2, the J call TRBJ2-1, with D maybe TRBD1 (6 bases). The CDR3 length is 16 residues. The V and J ends lost 4 bases and 2 bases respectively, with 15 bases between them. In germline, CDR1 is LGHNA, CDR2 YNFKEQ. As DNA, the CDR3 is TGTGCCAGCAGCCTAGAGGGGGATATACCCTACAATGAGCAGTTCTTC. As protein: CASSLEGDIPYNEQFF.

This clonotype was counted ten times or more. V usage is TRBV29-1 and J usage is TRBJ2-7; D may be TRBD2 (5 bases). Per germline, CDR1 SQVTM and CDR2 ANQGSEA. V shed 3 bases and J shed 6 bases, with 15 bases lying between them. This CDR3 has 13 residues. CDR3 sequence (DNA): TGCAGCGTTGAGTGGGGAGAGCTTTCCGAGCAGTACTTC. Its protein product is CSVEWGELSEQYF.

The chain is built from TRBV11-2 and TRBJ1-4; 11 bases agree with TRBD1. Germline assignment: CDR1 SGHAT and CDR2 FQNNGV. This CDR3 contains 15 residues. V gave up 3 bases and J gave up 5 bases; unmatched junction bases: 2. CDR3 amino acids: CASSFWDRGNEKLFF. The CDR3 region has the DNA TGTGCCAGCAGCTTTTGGGACAGGGGGAATGAAAAACTGTTTTTT.

This clonotype showed up just once. The rearrangement links TRBV12-3 or TRBV12-4 to TRBJ2-2; D gene uncertain. This CDR3 has 14 amino acids. The V end was cut by 5 bases, the J end by 3 bases, with 10 bases between. The DNA of the CDR3 is TGTGCCAGCAGTCCTCAGGATTACACCGGGGAGCTGTTTTTT. This encodes CASSPQDYTGELFF.

This clonotype came up many times. The chain links TRBV6-1 to TRBJ1-1, with D unclear. Germline V gene sequence: CDR1 MNHNS, CDR2 SASEGT. This CDR3 contains 12 residues. The V gene lost 8 bases and the J gene lost 4 bases, with 11 bases spanning the gap. CDR3 DNA sequence: TGTGCCAGCGTTAACAAGGTCACTGAAGCTTTCTTT. Amino acids: CASVNKVTEAFF.

The chain is built from TRBV3-1 and TRBJ1-6; D might be TRBD1 (6 bases). Looked up from germline, CDR1 is LGHDT and CDR2 is YNNKEL (reference sequence). V lost 2 bases, J lost 10 bases, and 12 bases lay in between. The CDR3 runs 14 residues. CDR3 DNA sequence: TGTGCCAGCAGCCAAATGGAGGGGGACTCACCCCTCCACTTT. This translates into CASSQMEGDSPLHF.

The chain carries TRBV6-1 and TRBJ2-2; weak D call: TRBD2 (5 bases). Germline CDR1 reads MNHNS; CDR2 reads SASEGT. This CDR3 is built from 15 residues. The germline V and J ends were trimmed by 2 bases and 2 bases, with 9 bases remaining between them. CDR3 coding DNA: TGTGCCAGCAGTGAATTTAGCGCAAACACCGGGGAGCTGTTTTTT. Its translation is CASSEFSANTGELFF.

In its sample, this clonotype was seen many times. The chain recombines TRBV5-1 with TRBJ2-7, with 10 bases fitting TRBD1. CDR3 length: 15 residues. The germline V gene has CDR1 SGHRS and CDR2 YFSETQ. Unmatched junction bases numbered 9, after V lost 3 bases and J lost 6 bases. CDR3 in amino acids: CASSWTGTGAGEQYF. DNA for the CDR3: TGCGCCAGCAGCTGGACCGGGACAGGGGCGGGCGAGCAGTACTTC.

This clonotype was seen ten or more times. The genes are TRBV2 and TRBJ1-5, with a weak D call TRBD1 (6 bases). This CDR3 has 15 amino acids. V lost 5 bases and J lost 2, with 13 bases in between. The germline V gene encodes CDR1 SNHLY and CDR2 FYNNEI. The CDR3 region has the DNA TGTGCCAGCAGTTTACAGGGACTGGGCAATCAGCCCCAGCATTTT. Translation: CASSLQGLGNQPQHF.

This clonotype appeared many times. The chain carries TRBV6-1 and TRBJ1-1, with TRBD1 identical over 9 bases. The CDR3 contains 16 residues. V was pared by 7 bases and J by 5 bases, with 14 bases of the junction left unmatched. Per the germline V gene, CDR1 is MNHNS and CDR2 is SASEGT. The CDR3, as DNA: TGTGCCAGCAACGCAGGTCCGGGACAGGGAGGGACTGAAGCTTTCTTT. It translates to CASNAGPGQGGTEAFF.

Many counts were recorded for this clonotype. The rearrangement links TRBV27 to TRBJ1-1; perhaps TRBD1 as D (5 bases). The germline V and J ends were trimmed by 7 bases and 4 bases, with 13 bases remaining between them. CDR1 is MNHEY, CDR2 SMNVEV, per germline (reference sequence). This CDR3 region has 13 residues. Here the CDR3 DNA reads TGTGCCAGCAAACCCGGGGCTGGCACTGAAGCTTTCTTT. Protein: CASKPGAGTEAFF.

J is TRBJ2-5 and V is TRBV5-6; the D is unclear. The CDR3 is 13 residues long. The ends were cut back, 2 bases at V and 0 bases at J, with 5 bases in the middle. Per germline, CDR1 SGHDT and CDR2 YYEEEE. The CDR3 nucleotides read TGTGCCAGCAGCTTTTTGTACCAAGAGACCCAGTACTTC. Translating it yields CASSFLYQETQYF.

This clonotype was recorded once. V is TRBV12-3 or TRBV12-4 and J is TRBJ2-3; 10 nucleotides line up with TRBD2. V gave up 6 bases and J gave up 1 base; unmatched junction bases: 7. The CDR3 consists of 16 residues. DNA for the CDR3: TGTGCCAGCAGGATCGAGCGGGAGGGCCGCACAGATACGCAGTATTTT. Protein: CASRIEREGRTDTQYF.

This clonotype was seen at least ten times. V is TRBV20-1 and J is TRBJ2-3; possibly TRBD2 for D (5 bases). The CDR3 runs 15 residues. CDR1 is DFQATT, CDR2 SNEGSKA, per germline (reference sequence). Trimming removed 0 bases at V and 0 bases at J, with 10 bases between. As DNA, the CDR3 is TGCAGTGCTAGAGATTCCAGCGGTAGCACAGATACGCAGTATTTT. It encodes CSARDSSGSTDTQYF.

This clonotype was seen a few times. The J gene is TRBJ2-5, the V gene TRBV24-1, with D perhaps assigned TRBD1 or TRBD2 (5 bases each). Germline CDR1 KGHDR, CDR2 SFDVKD. Deletions cut 11 bases from V and 4 bases from J, with 16 bases between. CDR3 length: 13 residues. The DNA for the CDR3 is TGTGCCAAGAAAGGACGAGGGGCAGAGACCCAGTACTTC. Its translation: CAKKGRGAETQYF.

This clonotype was found many times. The chain has TRBV5-1 and TRBJ1-5; D might be TRBD1 (5 bases). This CDR3 is 13 amino acids long. The V end was cut by 0 bases, the J end by 4 bases, with 5 bases between. Looked up from germline, CDR1 is SGHRS and CDR2 is YFSETQ. In DNA form, the CDR3 reads TGCGCCAGCAGCTTGGACAGGAATCAGCCCCAGCATTTT. This gives the protein CASSLDRNQPQHF.